This TCR beta chain was profiled in a study of T cells in tuberculosis. Thawed, overnight-rested PBMC were stained with GMM-loaded CD1B tetramer, viability dye and anti-CD3, then sorted. The lipid loaded on the CD1B tetramers was C32 glucose monomycolate from Rhodococcus equi. Sequencing used immunoSEQ multiplex PCR; TCRdb keeps in-frame clones, though not all of them. The sample lists approximately 59,000 clones; approximately 80% were seen once. Germline V gene data show CDR1 as MNHNY and CDR2 as SVGAGI (reference sequence). V gave up 4 bases and J gave up 6 bases; unmatched junction bases: 8. This CDR3 has 15 residues.

The sequence was collected from an adult woman with latent tuberculosis. J is TRBJ1-1 and V is TRBV6-6; 10 bases agree with TRBD1. The material sequenced was CD1b-GMM tetramer-negative cells sorted from PBMCs. CDR3 residues: CASSFRDRGVAEAFF. The CDR3 nucleotides are TGTGCCAGCAGTTTCCGGGACAGGGGTGTAGCTGAAGCTTTCTTT.